The clone carrying this T cell receptor beta chain was counted a few times. Antigen unknown. The data stem from a study of T-cell reconstitution after alpha-beta-depleted transplantation in children. Findings and caveats of the study: Certain patients had high TCRbeta diversity at day 60, and it came from recipient T cells and thymic progenitors that survived. After transplant, at about two months, alpha-beta T cells were reportedly derived from several hundred expanded graft clones. Hyperexpanded clones declined; after one year, newly produced T cells mostly supplied diversity.

The CDR3 length is 12 residues. Germline-derived CDR1 and CDR2 are MNHEY and SVGEGT. The germline V and J ends were trimmed by 0 bases and 7 bases, with 4 bases remaining between them. Library preparation (for TCRbeta) was performed with unique molecular identifiers. TCRdb re-called the PCR reads with MiXCR, one entry per CDR3 protein. This table holds around 200,000 distinct CDR3 sequences, roughly 8.1% found once. The receptor was isolated from a male patient between 2 and 15 years old who had a stem cell transplant for acute myeloid leukemia, so the T cells may come from the graft donor. The rearrangement uses TRBV6-2 or TRBV6-3 and TRBJ2-1; D remains unclear. Sequences were derived from PBMCs, mostly from graft donor cells, sampled 360 days after TCRalphabeta/CD19-depleted stem cell transplant. This CDR3 is CASSYSNNEQFF. The CDR3, as DNA: TGTGCCAGCAGTTACTCGAATAATGAGCAGTTCTTC.